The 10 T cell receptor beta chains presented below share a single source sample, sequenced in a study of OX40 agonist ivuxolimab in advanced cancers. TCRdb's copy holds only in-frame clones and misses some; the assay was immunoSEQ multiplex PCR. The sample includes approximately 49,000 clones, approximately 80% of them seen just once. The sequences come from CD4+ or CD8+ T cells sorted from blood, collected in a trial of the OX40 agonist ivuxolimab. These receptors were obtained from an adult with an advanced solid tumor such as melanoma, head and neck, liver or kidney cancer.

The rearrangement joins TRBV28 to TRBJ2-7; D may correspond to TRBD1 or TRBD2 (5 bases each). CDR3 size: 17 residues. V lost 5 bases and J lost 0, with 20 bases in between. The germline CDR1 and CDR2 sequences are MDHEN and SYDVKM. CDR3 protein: CASSQTPWGRSSYEQYF. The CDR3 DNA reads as TGTGCCAGCAGTCAAACTCCATGGGGGAGAAGCTCCTACGAGCAGTACTTC.

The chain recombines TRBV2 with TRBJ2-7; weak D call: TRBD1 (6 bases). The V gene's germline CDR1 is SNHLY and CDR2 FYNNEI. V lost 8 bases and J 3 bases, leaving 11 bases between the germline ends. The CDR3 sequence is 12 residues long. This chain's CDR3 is CASVTGLYEQYF. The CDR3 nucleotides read TGTGCCAGCGTGACAGGCCTCTACGAGCAGTACTTC.

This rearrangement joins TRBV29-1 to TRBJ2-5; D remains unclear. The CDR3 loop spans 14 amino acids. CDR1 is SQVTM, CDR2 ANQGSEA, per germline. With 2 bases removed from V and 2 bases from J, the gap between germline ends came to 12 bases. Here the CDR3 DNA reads TGCAGCGTTGAATTACCAGAAAGACAAGAGACCCAGTACTTC. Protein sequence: CSVELPERQETQYF.

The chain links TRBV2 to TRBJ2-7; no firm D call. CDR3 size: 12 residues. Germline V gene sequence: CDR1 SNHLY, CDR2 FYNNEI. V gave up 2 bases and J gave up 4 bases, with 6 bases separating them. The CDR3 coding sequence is TGTGCCAGCAGTGAAACTCGGTACGAGCAGTACTTC. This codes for CASSETRYEQYF. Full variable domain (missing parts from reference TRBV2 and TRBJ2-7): EPEVTQTPSHQVTQMGQEVILRCVPISNHLYFYWYRQILGQKVEFLVSFYNNEISEKSEIFDDQFSVERPDGSNFTLKIRSTKLEDSAMYFCASSETRYEQYFGPGTRLTVT.

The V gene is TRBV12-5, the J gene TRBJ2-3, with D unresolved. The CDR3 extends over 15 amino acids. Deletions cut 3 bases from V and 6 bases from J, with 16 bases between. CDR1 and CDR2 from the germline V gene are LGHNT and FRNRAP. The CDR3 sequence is CASGFTISGVDTQYF. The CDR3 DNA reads TGTGCTAGTGGTTTCACTATCTCAGGCGTGGATACGCAGTATTTT.

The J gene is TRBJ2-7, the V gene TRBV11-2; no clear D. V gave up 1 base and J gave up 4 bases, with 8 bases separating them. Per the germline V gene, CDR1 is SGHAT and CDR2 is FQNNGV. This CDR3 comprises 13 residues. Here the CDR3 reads CASSLGHLYEQYV. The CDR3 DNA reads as TGTGCCAGCAGCTTAGGACACCTGTACGAGCAGTACGTC.

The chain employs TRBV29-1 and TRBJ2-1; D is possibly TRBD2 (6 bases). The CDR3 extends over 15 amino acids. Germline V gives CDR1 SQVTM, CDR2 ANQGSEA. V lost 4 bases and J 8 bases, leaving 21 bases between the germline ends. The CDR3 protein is CSVVLAPKPGYEQFF. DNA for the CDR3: TGCAGCGTTGTACTAGCACCAAAACCGGGTTATGAGCAGTTCTTC.

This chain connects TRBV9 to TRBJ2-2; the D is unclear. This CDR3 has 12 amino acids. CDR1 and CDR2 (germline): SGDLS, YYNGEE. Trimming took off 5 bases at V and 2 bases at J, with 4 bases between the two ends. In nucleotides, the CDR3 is TGTGCCAGCAGTTTCAACACCGGGGAGCTGTTTTTT. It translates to CASSFNTGELFF.

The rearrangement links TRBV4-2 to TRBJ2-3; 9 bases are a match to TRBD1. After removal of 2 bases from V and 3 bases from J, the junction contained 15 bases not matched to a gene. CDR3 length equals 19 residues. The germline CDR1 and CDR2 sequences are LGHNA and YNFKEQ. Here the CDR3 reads CASSQLGQGVTVWTDTQYF. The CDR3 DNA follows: TGTGCCAGCAGCCAATTGGGACAGGGAGTGACGGTTTGGACAGATACGCAGTATTTT.

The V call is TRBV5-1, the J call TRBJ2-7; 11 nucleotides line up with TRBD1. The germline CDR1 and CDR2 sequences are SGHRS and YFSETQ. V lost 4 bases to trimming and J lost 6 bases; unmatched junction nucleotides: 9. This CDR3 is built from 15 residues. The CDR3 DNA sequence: TGCGCCAGCAGCCTAGGACAGGGGGCGTCGGCCGAGCAGTACGTC. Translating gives CASSLGQGASAEQYV.